The 27 T cell receptor beta chains below were found in one sample sequenced in a study of Ad26.COV2.S vaccination and SARS-CoV-2 variants. As for treatment: approximately 18 received Ad26.COV2.S at low or high dose, single or two shots; several received placebo; per-sample allocation not given. Sampling happened 63 days after the first vaccine or placebo injection. Assay used: immunoSEQ multiplex PCR; TCRdb lists only in-frame clones, some missing. Of about half a million clones detected, roughly 87% appear once; the ten largest clones hold roughly 1.7%. Sequenced here: peripheral blood, sampled in a trial of Ad26.COV2.S vaccine versus placebo. The receptors were sampled from a person aged 18-60 years who received the Ad26.COV2.S COVID-19 vaccine or a placebo.

V and J are TRBV6-6 and TRBJ2-1; D is undetermined. Trimming removed 4 bases at V and 0 bases at J, with 7 bases between. The CDR3 runs to 14 residues. Germline values: CDR1 MNHNY, CDR2 SVGAGI (reference sequence). The chain's CDR3 is CASSWESSYNEQFF. CDR3 bases: TGTGCCAGCAGTTGGGAAAGCTCCTACAATGAGCAGTTCTTC.

The chain employs TRBV11-2 and TRBJ2-7; 7 nucleotides line up with TRBD1. Per the germline V gene, CDR1 is SGHAT and CDR2 is FQNNGV. This CDR3 has 14 residues. Trimming removed 4 bases from V and 5 bases from J; junction bases left unmatched: 8. The DNA for the CDR3 is TGTGCCAGCAGCTCTTCCCCCGGACAGGACGAGCAGTACTTC. Its protein product is CASSSSPGQDEQYF.

A single count supports this clone. The CDR3 is CASTRTVNTEAFF. CDR3 nucleotide sequence: TGTGCCAGTACGAGAACAGTGAACACTGAAGCTTTCTTT. The rearrangement links TRBV6-5 to TRBJ1-1; D is unclear. Trimming cost V 9 bases and J 0 bases, with 11 bases left between them. The germline CDR1 and CDR2 sequences are MNHEY and SVGAGI. CDR3 size: 13 residues.

This clone was observed a handful of times. The gene calls are TRBV19 and TRBJ1-5; 7 positions match TRBD1. The CDR3 covers 15 residues. Germline-derived CDR1 and CDR2 are LNHDA and SQIVND (reference sequence). The ends lost 7 bases at V and 0 bases at J; junction bases unmatched: 6. The CDR3 region has the DNA TGTGCCAGTACCCCAGGGGGGAATAGCAATCAGCCCCAGCATTTT. Encoded protein: CASTPGGNSNQPQHF.

The rearrangement uses TRBV6-5 and TRBJ1-2; D perhaps matches TRBD1 (5 bases). V lost 2 bases and J 12 bases, leaving 10 bases between the germline ends. The CDR3 has 11 amino acids. CDR1 is MNHEY and CDR2 is SVGAGI in the germline V gene. In nucleotides, the CDR3 is TGTGCCAGCAGTTACCAGGGTTCAGACACCTTC. As protein: CASSYQGSDTF.

The chain couples TRBV7-6 to TRBJ2-7; D is unclear. The CDR3 covers 13 residues. CDR1 is SGHVS and CDR2 is FNYEAQ in the germline V gene. The germline V and J ends were trimmed by 1 base and 9 bases, with 13 bases remaining between them. Written as DNA, the CDR3 is TGTGCCAGCAGCTTAGGGTCGGATCCTCGGCAGTACTTC. Its translation is CASSLGSDPRQYF.

The J gene is TRBJ2-1, the V gene TRBV12-3 or TRBV12-4; D is uncertain. CDR3 size: 11 residues. Between the trimmed V and J ends, which lost 6 bases and 13 bases, there was a span of 13 bases. Here the CDR3 reads CASSPRTSQFF. DNA of the CDR3: TGTGCCAGCAGCCCCAGAACGTCACAGTTCTTC.

J is TRBJ2-1 and V is TRBV9; 7 nucleotides line up with TRBD2. CDR1 SGDLS and CDR2 YYNGEE come from the germline V gene. Trimming removed 7 bases from V and 6 bases from J; junction bases left unmatched: 16. This CDR3 region has 16 residues. The CDR3 DNA reads TGTGCCAGCCAGAACGGGGCGGGAGCTCGGGGCAATGAGCAGTTCTTC. Residues: CASQNGAGARGNEQFF.

This chain links TRBV18 with TRBJ1-1; tentative D call: TRBD1 (6 bases). Trimming removed 4 bases at V and 0 bases at J, with 9 bases between. Per germline, CDR1 KGHSH and CDR2 LQKENI. The CDR3 consists of 14 residues. Here the CDR3 reads CASSRTDLNTEAFF. DNA of the CDR3: TGTGCCAGCTCACGGACAGACTTGAACACTGAAGCTTTCTTT.

Only one count was recorded for this clone. V gene TRBV27 combines with J gene TRBJ1-1, with 8 positions matching TRBD1. The length of the CDR3 is 15 residues. CDR1 and CDR2 (germline): MNHEY, SMNVEV (reference sequence). V lost 3 bases and J lost 6; bases outside the gene matches: 9. The CDR3 loop reads CASSFFPGGAAEAFF. CDR3 nucleotide sequence: TGTGCCAGCAGTTTTTTTCCAGGGGGCGCGGCTGAAGCTTTCTTT.

This chain connects TRBV7-2 to TRBJ1-6; 8 positions agree with TRBD1. This CDR3 is 14 amino acids long. Germline assignment: CDR1 SGHTA and CDR2 FQGNSA. V shed 6 bases and J 5 bases; nucleotides not matched to a gene: 3. The CDR3 loop is CASSGQGDNSPLHF. The CDR3 region has the DNA TGTGCCAGCAGTGGACAGGGAGATAATTCACCCCTCCACTTT.

A note on this clone: This sample also contains other DNA sequences that code for the same CDR3. The CDR3 protein is CASRPGASGNTIYF. The DNA of the CDR3 is TGTGCCAGCAGACCAGGGGCTTCTGGAAACACCATATATTTT. V is TRBV6-5 and J is TRBJ1-3, with D possibly being TRBD1 (6 bases). The length of the CDR3 is 14 residues. Germline V CDR1 and CDR2: MNHEY, SVGAGI. V gave up 6 bases and J gave up 1 base, with 10 bases separating them.

This sequence joins TRBV5-4 and TRBJ1-2, with D unclear. Germline CDR1 SGHNT, CDR2 YYREEE (reference sequence). This CDR3 comprises 12 residues. V was pared by 0 bases and J by 4 bases, with 4 bases between. CDR3 sequence (DNA): TGTGCCAGCAGCTTGGACGGCTATGGCTACACCTTC. This translates into CASSLDGYGYTF.

The rearrangement uses TRBV28 and TRBJ2-3; D ambiguous. Deletions cut 8 bases from V and 2 bases from J, with 11 bases between. Germline V gene lookup returns CDR1 MDHEN and CDR2 SYDVKM. CDR3 length: 13 amino acids. The CDR3 loop reads CASGKGITDTQYF. The CDR3 nucleotides read TGTGCCAGCGGGAAAGGGATCACAGATACGCAGTATTTT.

The rearrangement uses TRBV6-5 and TRBJ1-2; tentative D call: TRBD1 (6 bases). Germline V gene lookup returns CDR1 MNHEY and CDR2 SVGAGI. V dropped 0 bases and J dropped 8 bases, with 16 bases sitting between them. The CDR3 sequence is 15 residues long. The CDR3 nucleotides read TGTGCCAGCAGTTACTCGTTGGGTTCGGGGGCGGGCTACACCTTC. It codes for CASSYSLGSGAGYTF.

This clone occurred a few times. This chain uses TRBV6-5 with TRBJ2-7; no clear D. Looked up from germline, CDR1 is MNHEY and CDR2 is SVGAGI. The CDR3 runs 16 residues. The V gene lost 0 bases and the J gene lost 0 bases, with 12 bases spanning the gap. This chain's CDR3 is CASSYSTSHRSYEQYF. As DNA, the CDR3 is TGTGCCAGCAGTTACTCGACCTCCCACCGCTCCTACGAGCAGTACTTC.

The rearrangement links TRBV4-1 to TRBJ2-3; the D gene is possibly TRBD1 (6 bases). Germline loops: CDR1 MGHRA, CDR2 YSYEKL. V was shortened by 1 base and J by 5 bases, with 13 bases between the two germline ends. The CDR3 is 15 amino acids. CDR3 residues: CASSQGAGVGDTQYF. The CDR3 nucleotides are TGCGCCAGCAGCCAAGGGGCAGGGGTGGGAGATACGCAGTATTTT.

This chain joins TRBV29-1 and TRBJ1-3; a weak D match, TRBD1 (5 bases). The ends were cut back, 5 bases at V and 0 bases at J, with 14 bases in the middle. The CDR3 is 15 amino acids. Germline values: CDR1 SQVTM, CDR2 ANQGSEA. CDR3 bases: TGCAGCGTTCGGGGGGACGGTGTCTCTGGAAACACCATATATTTT. It specifies CSVRGDGVSGNTIYF.

The genes are TRBV11-2 and TRBJ2-7, with D perhaps TRBD2 (5 bases). V lost 5 bases, J lost 4 bases, and 12 bases lay in between. This CDR3 is built from 13 residues. Germline V gene sequence: CDR1 SGHAT, CDR2 FQNNGV. DNA for the CDR3: TGTGCCAGCAGCCCTCGATGGGAGTACGAGCAGTACTTC. Its protein product is CASSPRWEYEQYF. The full variable domain, in which reference TRBV11-2 and TRBJ2-7 provide the parts outside the CDR3, is EAGVAQSPRYKIIEKRQSVAFWCNPISGHATLYWYQQILGQGPKLLIQFQNNGVVDDSQLPKDRFSAERLKGVDSTLKIQPAKLEDSAVYLCASSPRWEYEQYFGPGTRLTVT.

J is TRBJ2-2 and V is TRBV7-3; D assignment may be TRBD1 or TRBD2 (6 bases each). Trimming pared 5 bases from V and 5 bases from J, leaving 18 bases between. Germline CDR1 SGHTA, CDR2 FQGTGA. The CDR3 spans 16 residues. The CDR3 sequence is CASSHPLGGGTGELFF. CDR3 DNA sequence: TGTGCCAGCAGCCACCCTCTCGGGGGCGGAACCGGGGAGCTGTTTTTT.

The rearrangement uses TRBV19 and TRBJ1-4; 7 bases are shared with TRBD1. The ends lost 4 bases at V and 0 bases at J; junction bases unmatched: 2. CDR1 LNHDA and CDR2 SQIVND come from the germline V gene (reference sequence). The CDR3 loop spans 15 amino acids. CDR3 DNA sequence: TGTGCCAGTAGTAGGGACAGAACAACTAATGAAAAACTGTTTTTT. Protein: CASSRDRTTNEKLFF.

This clone showed up many times. The genes are TRBV6-5 and TRBJ2-6; no definite D call. The CDR3 has 16 amino acids. The germline gives CDR1 MNHEY, CDR2 SVGAGI. The V and J ends lost 4 bases and 0 bases respectively, with 10 bases between them. The CDR3 DNA follows: TGTGCCAGCAGTTCCAGTGAAAGCTCTGGGGCCAACGTCCTGACTTTC. Translation gives CASSSSESSGANVLTF.

The V gene is TRBV5-1, the J gene TRBJ1-3; tentatively, D is TRBD1 (5 bases). Per the germline V gene, CDR1 is SGHRS and CDR2 is YFSETQ. V lost 4 bases and J 3 bases, leaving 14 bases between the germline ends. This CDR3 is built from 15 residues. This CDR3 reads CASSRRRGSGNTIYF. CDR3 coding DNA: TGCGCCAGCAGCCGCCGTAGGGGTAGTGGAAACACCATATATTTT.

The chain is built from TRBV7-9 and TRBJ1-1; 8 bases are shared with TRBD1. CDR3 length equals 14 residues. The J segment lost 5 bases and the V segment lost 0 bases, leaving 2 bases of the junction unmatched. CDR1 and CDR2 from the germline V gene are SEHNR and FQNEAQ (reference sequence). In DNA form, the CDR3 reads TGTGCCAGCAGCTTAGCGGGACAGGTGACTGAAGCTTTCTTT. This encodes CASSLAGQVTEAFF. Combining the CDR3 with reference TRBV7-9 and TRBJ1-1 gives the whole variable domain DTGVSQNPRHKITKRGQNVTFRCDPISEHNRLYWYRQTLGQGPEFLTYFQNEAQLEKSRLLSDRFSAERPKGSFSTLEIQRTEQGDSAMYLCASSLAGQVTEAFFGQGTRLTVV.

The chain combines TRBV27 with TRBJ1-1, with 8 bases lining up with TRBD1. CDR1 MNHEY and CDR2 SMNVEV come from the germline V gene (reference sequence). The CDR3 is 15 residues long. J gave up 3 bases and V 5 bases, and 8 bases lay outside the gene matches. The DNA of the CDR3 is TGTGCCAGCAGTGCACGGACAGGGAGGTACACTGAAGCTTTCTTT. Translated, it gives CASSARTGRYTEAFF.

This chain links TRBV10-3 with TRBJ2-1, with D unresolved. Trimming shortened V by 6 bases and J by 6 bases, and 15 bases separated the two germline ends. This CDR3 has 14 amino acids. Germline assignment: CDR1 ENHRY and CDR2 SYGVKD. The CDR3 DNA follows: TGTGCCATCAGCAAAGATACCTCACTCAATGAGCAGTTCTTC. Amino acid sequence: CAISKDTSLNEQFF.

The V and J genes are TRBV15 and TRBJ2-4; 7 positions match TRBD2. Per germline, CDR1 LNHNV and CDR2 YYDKDF (reference sequence). CDR3 length equals 16 residues. The J segment lost 1 base and the V segment lost 2 bases, leaving 5 bases of the junction unmatched. The CDR3 coding sequence is TGTGCCACCAGCAGATCGAGCGGGACTGCCAAAAACATTCAGTACTTC. Amino acid sequence: CATSRSSGTAKNIQYF.